These 9 T cell receptor beta chains were sequenced from one sample in a study of cytomegalovirus exposure and HLA in healthy donors. The PCR contained 60 Vbeta and 13 Jbeta primers. Repertoires were generated with immunoSEQ multiplex PCR, while TCRdb's copy carries only in-frame clones and drops some. Among 150,000 to 200,000 clones, about four fifths were seen once, and the ten largest hold 0.95% to 1.4%. Sequencing was performed on PBMCs. These receptors originate from a middle-aged woman in good health and CMV-seronegative.

The gene calls are TRBV4-3 and TRBJ1-2; maybe TRBD1 (6 bases). The V gene lost 0 bases and the J gene lost 5 bases, with 16 bases spanning the gap. CDR3 length equals 16 residues. CDR1 LGHNA and CDR2 YSLEER come from the germline V gene. The CDR3 region has the DNA TGCGCCAGCAGCCAAGAGGCCGGGGGGCAGGTTTATGGCTACACCTTC. This translates into CASSQEAGGQVYGYTF.

V is TRBV12-5 and J is TRBJ1-1, with a weak D call TRBD1 (5 bases). There are 13 residues in the CDR3. Trimming took off 6 bases at V and 13 bases at J, with 21 bases between the two ends. CDR1 and CDR2 from the germline V gene are LGHNT and FRNRAP. The CDR3 here is CASGTTDSLKLFF. As DNA, the CDR3 is TGTGCTAGTGGGACGACAGATTCTTTGAAGCTTTTCTTT.

The chain employs TRBV7-2 and TRBJ2-6; no reliable D call. Between the trimmed V and J ends, which lost 7 bases and 3 bases, there was a span of 4 bases. In germline, CDR1 is SGHTA, CDR2 FQGNSA. The CDR3 sequence is 12 residues long. The CDR3 DNA is TGTGCCAGCACTCTTGGGGCCAACGTCCTGACTTTC. Its translation: CASTLGANVLTF.

This clone showed up just once. The chain uses TRBV29-1 and TRBJ2-2; 7 bases align to TRBD1. CDR1 is SQVTM and CDR2 is ANQGSEA in the germline V gene. The CDR3 is 14 amino acids. With V trimmed by 4 bases and J by 4 bases, 6 bases remained unmatched. The CDR3 nucleotides read TGCAGCGTTGCCCCGACAGGGTCCACCGGGGAGCTGTTTTTT. Encoded protein: CSVAPTGSTGELFF.

Only a few counts were recorded for this clone. The CDR3 spells CASSYSAGGGTGELFF. CDR3 DNA: TGTGCCAGCAGTTACTCTGCGGGAGGTGGTACCGGGGAGCTGTTTTTT. V is TRBV6-6 and J is TRBJ2-2, with 8 positions matching TRBD2. This CDR3 contains 16 residues. V shed 0 bases, J shed 5 bases, and the junction held 5 bases outside the gene matches. The germline CDR1 and CDR2 sequences are MNHNY and SVGAGI (reference sequence).

The gene calls are TRBV6-5 and TRBJ2-7, with 9 positions matching TRBD2. CDR3 length: 15 amino acids. J lost 2 bases, V lost 5 bases, and 7 bases had no gene match. Germline CDR1 MNHEY, CDR2 SVGAGI. The CDR3 DNA is TGTGCCAGCAGTGGGAAGGGACTAGCAACCTACGAGCAGTACTTC. Its protein is CASSGKGLATYEQYF.

This chain links TRBV4-1 with TRBJ1-1; tentatively, D is TRBD1 (5 bases). The CDR3 consists of 14 residues. From germline, CDR1 is MGHRA and CDR2 YSYEKL. The ends were cut back, 1 base at V and 5 bases at J, with 11 bases in the middle. CDR3 loop: CASSQGGRETEAFF. CDR3 coding DNA: TGCGCCAGCAGCCAAGGGGGCCGGGAGACTGAAGCTTTCTTT.

The V call is TRBV11-3, the J call TRBJ1-2; a possible D gene is TRBD1 (5 bases). V gave up 5 bases and J gave up 2 bases, with 12 bases separating them. Germline V gene sequence: CDR1 SGHNT, CDR2 YENEEA. This CDR3 has 14 residues. CDR3 residues: CASSAGGNNYGYTF. The CDR3 region has the DNA TGTGCCAGCAGCGCTGGGGGGAACAACTATGGCTACACCTTC.

The V gene is TRBV19, the J gene TRBJ1-3; possibly TRBD1 for D (6 bases). The germline V gene has CDR1 LNHDA and CDR2 SQIVND (reference sequence). Trimming stripped 3 bases from V and 2 bases from J, with 14 bases between. The CDR3 has 16 amino acids. The CDR3, as DNA: TGTGCCAGTAGTATTTCGGGGACACTTACTGGAAACACCATATATTTT. It translates to CASSISGTLTGNTIYF. The full variable domain, with the rest looked up from reference TRBV19 and TRBJ1-3, is DGGITQSPKYLFRKEGQNVTLSCEQNLNHDAMYWYRQDPGQGLRLIYYSQIVNDFQKGDIAEGYSVSREKKESFPLTVTSAQKNPTAFYLCASSISGTLTGNTIYFGEGSWLTVV.